The T cell receptor beta chain described here comes from a study of cytomegalovirus exposure and HLA in healthy donors. With 0 bases removed from V and 3 bases from J, the gap between germline ends came to 11 bases. CDR3 length: 15 residues. Per germline, CDR1 SEHNR and CDR2 FQNEAQ (reference sequence). It was with 60 Vbeta and 13 Jbeta primers that the PCR ran. Sequenced by immunoSEQ multiplex PCR; TCRdb stores in-frame clones only, minus some. Seen here are over 45,000 clones, about 84% observed once, and the top ten hold more than 1.4%. This chain links TRBV7-9 with TRBJ1-2; D unclear. The TCR originated in a female donor in good health and CMV-seronegative. The sequencing sample was made of PBMCs. The CDR3 sequence is CASSLAAETYYGYTF. CDR3 sequence (DNA): TGTGCCAGCAGCTTAGCGGCAGAGACTTACTATGGCTACACCTTC.